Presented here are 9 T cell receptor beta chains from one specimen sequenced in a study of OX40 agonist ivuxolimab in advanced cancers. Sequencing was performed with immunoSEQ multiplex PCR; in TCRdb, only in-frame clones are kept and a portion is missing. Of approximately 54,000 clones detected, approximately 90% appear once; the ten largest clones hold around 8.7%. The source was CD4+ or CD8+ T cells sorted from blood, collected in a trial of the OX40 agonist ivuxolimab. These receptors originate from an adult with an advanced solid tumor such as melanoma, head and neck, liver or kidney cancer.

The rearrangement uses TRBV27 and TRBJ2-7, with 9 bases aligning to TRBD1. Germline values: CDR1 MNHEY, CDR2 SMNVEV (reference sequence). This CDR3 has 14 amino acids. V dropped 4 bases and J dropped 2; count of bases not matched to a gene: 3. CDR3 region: CASSSGQGPYEQYF. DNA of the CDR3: TGTGCCAGCAGTTCGGGACAGGGACCCTACGAGCAGTACTTC.

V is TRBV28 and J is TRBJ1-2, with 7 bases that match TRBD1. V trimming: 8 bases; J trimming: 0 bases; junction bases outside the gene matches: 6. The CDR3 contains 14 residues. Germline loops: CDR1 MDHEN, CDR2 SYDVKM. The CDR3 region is CASWFRGTNYGYTF. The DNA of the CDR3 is TGTGCCAGCTGGTTCAGGGGGACTAACTATGGCTACACCTTC.

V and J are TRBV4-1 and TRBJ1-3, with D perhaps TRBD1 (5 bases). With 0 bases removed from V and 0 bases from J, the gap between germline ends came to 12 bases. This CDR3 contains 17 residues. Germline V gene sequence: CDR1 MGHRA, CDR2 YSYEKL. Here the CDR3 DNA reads TGCGCCAGCAGCCAAGATAGACAGACCCTCTCTGGAAACACCATATATTTT. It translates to CASSQDRQTLSGNTIYF.

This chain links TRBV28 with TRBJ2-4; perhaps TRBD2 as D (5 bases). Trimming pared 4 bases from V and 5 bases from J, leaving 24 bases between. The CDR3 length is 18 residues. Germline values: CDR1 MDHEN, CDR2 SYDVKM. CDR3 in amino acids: CASSSDPRTLRTQNIQYF. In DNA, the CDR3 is TGTGCCAGCAGTTCCGATCCTCGGACTCTAAGAACGCAAAACATTCAGTACTTC.

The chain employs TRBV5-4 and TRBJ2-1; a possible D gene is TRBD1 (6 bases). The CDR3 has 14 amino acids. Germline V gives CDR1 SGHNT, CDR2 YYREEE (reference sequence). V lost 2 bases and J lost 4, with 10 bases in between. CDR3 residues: CASSFGDKYNEQFF. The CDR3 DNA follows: TGTGCCAGCAGCTTCGGGGACAAATACAATGAGCAGTTCTTC.

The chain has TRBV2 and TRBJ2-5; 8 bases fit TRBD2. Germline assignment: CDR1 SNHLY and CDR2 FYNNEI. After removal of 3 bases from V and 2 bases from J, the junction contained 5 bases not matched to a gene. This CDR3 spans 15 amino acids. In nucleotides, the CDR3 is TGTGCCAGCAGTGATCCGGCGGGGGGACAAGAGACCCAGTACTTC. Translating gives CASSDPAGGQETQYF.

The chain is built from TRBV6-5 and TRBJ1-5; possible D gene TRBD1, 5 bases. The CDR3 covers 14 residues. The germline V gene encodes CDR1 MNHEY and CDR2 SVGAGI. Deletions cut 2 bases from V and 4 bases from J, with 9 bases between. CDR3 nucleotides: TGTGCCAGCAGTTACGCACAGGATAATCAGCCCCAGCATTTT. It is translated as CASSYAQDNQPQHF.

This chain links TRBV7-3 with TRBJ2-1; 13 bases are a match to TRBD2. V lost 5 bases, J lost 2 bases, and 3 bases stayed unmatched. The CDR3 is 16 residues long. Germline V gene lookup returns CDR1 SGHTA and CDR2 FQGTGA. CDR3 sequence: CASSQLAGGAYNEQFF. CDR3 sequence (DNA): TGTGCCAGCAGCCAACTAGCGGGAGGGGCCTACAATGAGCAGTTCTTC. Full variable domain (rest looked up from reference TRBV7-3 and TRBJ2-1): GAGVSQTPSNKVTEKGKYVELRCDPISGHTALYWYRQSLGQGPEFLIYFQGTGAADDSGLPNDRFFAVRPEGSVSTLKIQRTERGDSAVYLCASSQLAGGAYNEQFFGPGTRLTVL.

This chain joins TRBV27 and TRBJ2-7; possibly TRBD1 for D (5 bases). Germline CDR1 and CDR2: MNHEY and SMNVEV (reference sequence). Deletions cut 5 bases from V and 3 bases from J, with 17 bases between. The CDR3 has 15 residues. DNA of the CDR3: TGTGCCAGCAGTCCAATACAGGAGCCTTACTACGAGCAGTACTTC. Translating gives CASSPIQEPYYEQYF.